These 11 T cell receptor beta chains were sequenced from one sample in a study of metastatic and nonmetastatic thyroid tumors. Prior to thyroid surgery, none of the patients had received any treatment. TCRdb reprocessed the PCR reads via MiXCR. Among around 28,000 clones listed, 25% to 30% were seen once. Sequenced: blood. The source of these receptors is a female donor with papillary thyroid cancer or a benign thyroid nodule (not recorded which). Some clones in this sample may be carry-over from other donors' samples.

This chain links TRBV3-1 with TRBJ2-6, with D perhaps given as TRBD1 or TRBD2 (5 bases each). This CDR3 has 17 residues. Trimming left V 2 bases short and J 2 bases short, with 13 bases between. Germline V gene lookup returns CDR1 LGHDT and CDR2 YNNKEL (reference sequence). CDR3 protein: CASSQRLTGAGANVLTF. Written as DNA, the CDR3 is TGTGCCAGCAGCCAAAGACTAACAGGTGCTGGGGCCAACGTCCTGACTTTC.

As regards this clone: Other nucleotide sequences from this sample produce the same CDR3. The rearrangement joins TRBV19 to TRBJ1-4, with D possibly matching TRBD1 (5 bases). Germline lookup yields CDR1 LNHDA and CDR2 SQIVND (reference sequence). V was pared by 6 bases and J by 0 bases, with 8 bases between. The CDR3 length is 14 residues. CDR3 sequence reads: CASSLTATNEKLFF. The CDR3, as DNA: TGTGCCAGTAGCCTGACAGCAACTAATGAAAAACTGTTTTTT.

This clone was observed many times. The chain couples TRBV20-1 to TRBJ1-1; perhaps TRBD1 as D (5 bases). Germline assignment: CDR1 DFQATT and CDR2 SNEGSKA (reference sequence). This CDR3 contains 14 residues. V dropped 0 bases and J dropped 3 bases, with 11 bases sitting between them. CDR3 bases: TGCAGTGCTAGAGACCGACGGGGGGACACTGAAGCTTTCTTT. Its protein is CSARDRRGDTEAFF.

This chain joins TRBV12-3 or TRBV12-4 and TRBJ1-2, with D possibly TRBD1 on 5 matching bases. This CDR3 comprises 13 residues. Trimming took 3 bases from V and 4 from J, leaving 9 bases between them. In DNA, the CDR3 is TGTGCCAGCAGTTTGACAGCAGCCTATGGCTACACCTTC. It yields the protein CASSLTAAYGYTF.

V usage is TRBV7-2 and J usage is TRBJ1-2; D remains ambiguous. V was shortened by 3 bases and J by 4 bases, with 12 bases between the two germline ends. Germline V gene lookup returns CDR1 SGHTA and CDR2 FQGNSA. CDR3 length: 14 residues. CDR3 nucleotide sequence: TGTGCCAGCAGCTTTACCGGGATCACCTATGGCTACACCTTC. The encoded protein is CASSFTGITYGYTF.

V is TRBV6-1 and J is TRBJ2-7; tentatively, D is TRBD2 (7 bases). CDR3 length: 11 residues. Trimming removed 11 bases from V and 2 bases from J, with 10 bases in between. CDR1 is MNHNS, CDR2 SASEGT, per germline. Written as DNA, the CDR3 is TGTGCCGGGGGGGCTACCTACGAGCAGTACTTC. Protein product: CAGGATYEQYF.

This clone appeared a few times. The chain combines TRBV29-1 with TRBJ1-2, with 12 bases that match TRBD1. After removal of 5 bases from V and 4 bases from J, the junction contained 11 bases not matched to a gene. CDR3 length: 16 amino acids. From germline, CDR1 is SQVTM and CDR2 ANQGSEA. CDR3 sequence: CSVTGTGGVGGYGYTF. DNA for the CDR3: TGCAGCGTTACTGGGACAGGGGGCGTTGGTGGCTATGGCTACACCTTC. Supplemented by reference TRBV29-1 and TRBJ1-2, the full variable domain reads SAVISQKPSRDICQRGTSLTIQCQVDSQVTMMFWYRQQPGQSLTLIATANQGSEATYESGFVIDKFPISRPNLTFSTLTVSNMSPEDSSIYLCSVTGTGGVGGYGYTFGSGTRLTVV.

This clone was counted many times. This rearrangement joins TRBV7-6 to TRBJ1-4; D gene ambiguous. The CDR3 extends over 14 amino acids. The V end was cut by 1 base, the J end by 0 bases, with 3 bases between. CDR1 SGHVS and CDR2 FNYEAQ come from the germline V gene. CDR3: CASSLGSTNEKLFF. CDR3 coding DNA: TGTGCCAGCAGCTTAGGGTCAACTAATGAAAAACTGTTTTTT.

V gene TRBV5-1 combines with J gene TRBJ2-7; tentatively, D is TRBD1 or TRBD2 (5 bases each). The V end was cut by 4 bases, the J end by 4 bases, with 15 bases between. The V gene's germline CDR1 is SGHRS and CDR2 YFSETQ. CDR3 size: 14 residues. The CDR3 DNA reads TGCGCCAGCAGCACAAACCGGGACCGGTACGAGCAGTACTTC. Its translation is CASSTNRDRYEQYF.

This clone is medium-sized by share. The rearrangement uses TRBV20-1 and TRBJ2-1; 11 bases are shared with TRBD2. CDR1 DFQATT and CDR2 SNEGSKA come from the germline V gene (reference sequence). The CDR3 runs to 17 residues. J gave up 9 bases and V 1 base, and 14 bases lay outside the gene matches. CDR3 nucleotide sequence: TGCAGTGCTAGAGCGTACCCGGGACTAGCGGCAGGATCTGAGCAGTTCTTC. It yields the protein CSARAYPGLAAGSEQFF.

The table lists this clone with a count of one. The chain carries TRBV7-3 and TRBJ1-2, with TRBD1 matching over 8 bases. Germline V gene sequence: CDR1 SGHTA, CDR2 FQGTGA. This CDR3 is built from 13 residues. V dropped 3 bases and J dropped 8; count of bases not matched to a gene: 5. CDR3: CASSLDRDKGYTF. CDR3 coding DNA: TGTGCCAGCAGCTTGGACAGGGATAAGGGCTACACCTTC.